This T cell receptor (beta chain) was obtained from a study of response to subunit inactivated influenza vaccine. Findings and caveats of the study: T cells newly recruited by each seasonal influenza vaccination are few, the authors suggested.

To note about this clonotype: What it binds is not known.

TCRdb reprocessed the RT-PCR reads with MiXCR, giving one entry per CDR3 protein. The sample consists of some 800,000 distinct CDR3 sequences, 21% of them appearing once. This specimen was PBMCs from blood, taken less than 6 days after vaccination. The sequence derives from a man in his forties or fifties who received an inactivated influenza vaccine.

CDR3 region: CASSRLFGQDTQYF. CDR3 DNA: TGTGCCAGCAGCCGACTCTTCGGTCAAGATACGCAGTATTTT. The chain uses TRBV7-2 and TRBJ2-3; D is undetermined. The CDR3 covers 14 residues. Deletions cut 5 bases from V and 5 bases from J, with 14 bases between. The germline V gene encodes CDR1 SGHTA and CDR2 FQGNSA.